This T cell receptor beta chain is from a study of T cells in Graves' hyperthyroidism and ophthalmopathy. Amplification yielded TCR beta CDR3 regions, with RNA transcripts as the source. The TCR CDR3 was amplified in a first-round RT-PCR using the HTBI primer set. One entry per CDR3 protein results from TCRdb running MiXCR on the multiplex PCR reads. The data contain approximately 360,000 distinct CDR3 sequences, around a sixth of them seen just once; the ten biggest clones take up roughly 25%. About this clonotype itself: Its antigen is not known.

Findings of the study overall: The authors' 13 V-J model separated ophthalmopathy from stable hyperthyroidism. Median prediction lead before ophthalmopathy onset was around seven months with the model. Most clonotypes that expanded in the thyroid above 0.001 also showed up in blood.

The CDR3 runs 16 residues. Germline trimming cut 8 bases from V and 0 bases from J; bases unmatched to any gene: 7. CDR1 is SEHNR, CDR2 FQNEAQ, per germline (reference sequence). Any patient presenting with uncontrolled infection, other autoimmune disease, pregnancy or lactation was left out. The sequenced sample consisted of blood. The receptor was isolated from a woman younger than 35 with Graves' hyperthyroidism that later progressed to Graves' ophthalmopathy. The chain combines TRBV7-9 with TRBJ2-1; TRBD2 aligns across 10 bases. CDR3 in DNA: TGTGCCAGCGGGCTAGCGGGAGAGGCCTCCTACAATGAGCAGTTCTTC. Translated: CASGLAGEASYNEQFF.